This T cell receptor (beta chain) derives from a study of T cell responses to AZD1222 COVID-19 vaccine. Overall study: Second-dose schedules of about 4 or about 12 weeks were combined.

For this clone: The antigen is unknown.

General study results and limits: At 160-218 and 743-854, vaccine-associated CD4 TCRs were dominant, and they spanned spike. Following two doses of AZD1222, Spike-specific TCR breadth and depth rose. Reportedly, nearly half the spike-specific TCRs target unmutated variant regions.

The CDR3 consists of 15 residues. The V and J ends lost 1 base and 7 bases respectively, with 13 bases between them. Germline CDR1 reads LGHDT; CDR2 reads YNNKEL (reference sequence). Some clones are missing from TCRdb's copy, which holds only in-frame ones; the method was immunoSEQ multiplex PCR. The sample holds around 180,000 clones; about 90% are singletons and the top ten take 7.5% to 9.5%. This material consisted of peripheral blood, taken on day 0 of AZD1222 vaccination. The chain uses TRBV3-1 (or the pseudogene TRBV3-2) and TRBJ2-2, with unresolved D. The sequence derives from an adult in good health. CDR3 region: CASSQAGPSVGELFF. DNA for the CDR3: TGTGCCAGCAGCCAAGCCGGACCTTCCGTCGGGGAGCTGTTTTTT.